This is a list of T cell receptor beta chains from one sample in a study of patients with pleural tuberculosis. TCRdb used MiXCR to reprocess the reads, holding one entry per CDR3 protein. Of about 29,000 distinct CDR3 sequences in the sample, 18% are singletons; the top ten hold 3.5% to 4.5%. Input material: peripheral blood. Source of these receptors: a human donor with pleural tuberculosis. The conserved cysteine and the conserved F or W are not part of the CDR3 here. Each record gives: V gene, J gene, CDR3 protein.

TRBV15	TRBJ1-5	ATNRPGRKSNQPQH
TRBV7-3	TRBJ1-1	ASSLTGARNTEAF
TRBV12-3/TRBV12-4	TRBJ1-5	ASSPLPLTYSNQPQH
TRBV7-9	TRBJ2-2	ASSSSRSRGELF
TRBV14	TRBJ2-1	ASSQDLYNEQF
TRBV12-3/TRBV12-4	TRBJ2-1	ASSGTSGINEQF
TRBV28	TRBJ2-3	ASPPGLADTDTQY
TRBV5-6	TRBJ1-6	ASSFDRAGSSPLH
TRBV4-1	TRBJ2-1	ASSRGPRGVGNEQF
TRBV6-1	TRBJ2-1	ASRLAATNEQF
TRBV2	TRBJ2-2	ASGEEMWELF
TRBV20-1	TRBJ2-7	SAPRRGFTYEQY
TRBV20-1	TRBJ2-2	SAGRPGRPLTGELF
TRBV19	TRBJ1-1	ASSTGTDHSEAF
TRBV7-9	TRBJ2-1	ASSSISGQIGNEQF
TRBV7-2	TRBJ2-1	ASGTRYYNEQF
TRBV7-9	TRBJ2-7	ASSLISGTSYEQY
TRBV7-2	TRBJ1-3	ASSLALGGSQRSGNTIY
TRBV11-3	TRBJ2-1	ASSLGQFGRHEQF
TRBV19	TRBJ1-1	ASSIWGEPTGGLF
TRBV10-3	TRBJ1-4	AISDGGINEKLF
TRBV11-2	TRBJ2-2	ASSLQLNTGELF
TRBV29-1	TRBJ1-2	SVDEGREYGYT
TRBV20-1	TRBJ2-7	SASGQGAFAY
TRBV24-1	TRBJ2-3	ATSATTGADTQY
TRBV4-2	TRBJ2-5	ASSQNGPGQQETQY
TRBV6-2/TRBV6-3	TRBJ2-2	ASSWGEPGRELF
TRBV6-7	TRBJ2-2	ASSLVPGELF
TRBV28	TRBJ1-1	ASSSYDSMNTEAF
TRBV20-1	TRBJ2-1	SAIYKSNNEQF
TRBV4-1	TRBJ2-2	ASSPEDGELF
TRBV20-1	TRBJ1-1	SARDRTGPGEAF
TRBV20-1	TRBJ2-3	SPRGGTDTQY
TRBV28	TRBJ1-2	ASSFGVSARRWGYT
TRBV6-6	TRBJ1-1	ASSYATGMNTEAF
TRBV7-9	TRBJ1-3	ASSSRGLASGNTIY
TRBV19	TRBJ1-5	PSMPRSLGQPQH
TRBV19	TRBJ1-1	ASRLHALNTEAF
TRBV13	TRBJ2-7	ASKVTSSYEQY
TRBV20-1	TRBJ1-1	SAATGVTEAF
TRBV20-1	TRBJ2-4	SALARGKNIQY
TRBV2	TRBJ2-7	ASSLAATSYEQY
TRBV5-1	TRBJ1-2	ASSLSTNREGFSYGYT
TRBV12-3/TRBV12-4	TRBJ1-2	ASENLIGGYT
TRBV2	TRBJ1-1	ASSEESYTEAF
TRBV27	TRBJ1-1	ASSLGLGAEAF
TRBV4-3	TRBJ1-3	ASSQDPGSSAGNTIY
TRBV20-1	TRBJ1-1	SALHGTQNTEAF
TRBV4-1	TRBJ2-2	ASSQDGGPGELF
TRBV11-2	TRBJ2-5	ASSFGETQY
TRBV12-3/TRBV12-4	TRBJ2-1	ASRVGDLVEQF